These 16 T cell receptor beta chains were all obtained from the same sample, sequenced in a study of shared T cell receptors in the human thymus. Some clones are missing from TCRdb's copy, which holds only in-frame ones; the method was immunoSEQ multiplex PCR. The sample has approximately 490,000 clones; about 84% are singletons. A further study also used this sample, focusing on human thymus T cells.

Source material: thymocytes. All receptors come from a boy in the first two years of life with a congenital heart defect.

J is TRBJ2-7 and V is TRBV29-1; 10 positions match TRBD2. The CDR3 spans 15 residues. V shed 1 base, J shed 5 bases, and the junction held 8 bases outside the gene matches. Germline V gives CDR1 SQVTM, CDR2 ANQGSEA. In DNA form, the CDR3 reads TGCAGCGTTGAAGGGTCCTTTAGCGGGAGGCACGAGCAGTACTTC. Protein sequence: CSVEGSFSGRHEQYF.

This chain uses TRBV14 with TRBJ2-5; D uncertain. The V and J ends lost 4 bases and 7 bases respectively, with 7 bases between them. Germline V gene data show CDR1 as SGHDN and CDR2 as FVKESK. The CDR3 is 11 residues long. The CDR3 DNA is TGTGCCAGCAGCCGATCGGGGACCCAGTACTTC. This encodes CASSRSGTQYF.

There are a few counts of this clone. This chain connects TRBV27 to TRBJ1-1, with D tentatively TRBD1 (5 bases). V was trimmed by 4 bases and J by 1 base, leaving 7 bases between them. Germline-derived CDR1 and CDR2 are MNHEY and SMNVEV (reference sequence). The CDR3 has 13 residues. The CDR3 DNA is TGTGCCAGCAGTTGGGGCAGGAACACTGAAGCTTTCTTT. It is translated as CASSWGRNTEAFF.

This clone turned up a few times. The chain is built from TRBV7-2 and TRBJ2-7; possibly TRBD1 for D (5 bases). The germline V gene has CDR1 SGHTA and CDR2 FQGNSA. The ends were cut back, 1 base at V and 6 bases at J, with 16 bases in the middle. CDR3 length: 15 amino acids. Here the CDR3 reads CASSLGGPSGSEQYF. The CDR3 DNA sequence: TGTGCCAGCAGCTTAGGGGGCCCGTCAGGGTCCGAGCAGTACTTC.

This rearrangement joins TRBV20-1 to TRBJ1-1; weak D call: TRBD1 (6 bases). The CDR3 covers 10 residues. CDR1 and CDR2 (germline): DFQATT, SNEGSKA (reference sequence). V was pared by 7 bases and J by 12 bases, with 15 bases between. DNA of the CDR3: TGCAGTGTTAACAGGGTCGAGCCTTTCTTT. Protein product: CSVNRVEPFF.

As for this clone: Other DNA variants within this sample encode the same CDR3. CDR3 nucleotides: TGTGCCAGCAGCTTGCGGGGTGAGACCCAGTACTTC. This translates into CASSLRGETQYF. This chain connects TRBV11-2 to TRBJ2-5, with D tentatively TRBD2 (6 bases). V was cut by 3 bases and J by 5 bases, with 7 bases left in between. Germline-derived CDR1 and CDR2 are SGHAT and FQNNGV. CDR3 length: 12 amino acids.

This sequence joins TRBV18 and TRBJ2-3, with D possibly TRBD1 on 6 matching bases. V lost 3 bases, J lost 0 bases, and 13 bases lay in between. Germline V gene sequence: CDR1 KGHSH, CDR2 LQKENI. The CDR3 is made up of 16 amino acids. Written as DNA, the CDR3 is TGTGCCAGCTCACCGGGGCGGCAGGGGAGCACAGATACGCAGTATTTT. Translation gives CASSPGRQGSTDTQYF. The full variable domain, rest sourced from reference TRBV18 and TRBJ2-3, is NAGVMQNPRHLVRRRGQEARLRCSPMKGHSHVYWYRQLPEEGLKFMVYLQKENIIDESGMPKERFSAEFPKEGPSILRIQQVVRGDSAAYFCASSPGRQGSTDTQYFGPGTRLTVL.

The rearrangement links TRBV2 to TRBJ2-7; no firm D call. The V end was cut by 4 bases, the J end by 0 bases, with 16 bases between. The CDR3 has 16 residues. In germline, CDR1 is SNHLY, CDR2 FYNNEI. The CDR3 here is CASSGFGRLSSYEQYF. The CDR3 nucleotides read TGTGCCAGCAGTGGGTTTGGCAGGTTGAGCTCCTACGAGCAGTACTTC.

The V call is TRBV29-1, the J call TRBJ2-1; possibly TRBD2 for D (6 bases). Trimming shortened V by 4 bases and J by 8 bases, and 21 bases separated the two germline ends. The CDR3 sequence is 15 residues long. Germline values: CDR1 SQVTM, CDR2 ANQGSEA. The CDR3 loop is CSVVGPGPRRDEQFF. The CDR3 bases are TGCAGCGTTGTGGGGCCGGGACCTCGGAGGGATGAGCAGTTCTTC.

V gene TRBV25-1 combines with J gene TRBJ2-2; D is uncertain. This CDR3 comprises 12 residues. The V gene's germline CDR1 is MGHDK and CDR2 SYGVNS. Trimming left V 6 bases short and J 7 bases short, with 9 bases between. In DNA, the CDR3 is TGTGCCAGCAGCCTCATAGACGGGGAGCTGTTTTTT. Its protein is CASSLIDGELFF.

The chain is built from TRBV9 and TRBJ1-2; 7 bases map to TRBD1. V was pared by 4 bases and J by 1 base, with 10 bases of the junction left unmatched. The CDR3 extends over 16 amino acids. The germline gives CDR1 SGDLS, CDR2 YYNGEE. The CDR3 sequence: CASSSGWAGGNYGYTF. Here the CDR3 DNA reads TGTGCCAGCAGCTCTGGCTGGGCAGGGGGTAACTATGGCTACACCTTC.

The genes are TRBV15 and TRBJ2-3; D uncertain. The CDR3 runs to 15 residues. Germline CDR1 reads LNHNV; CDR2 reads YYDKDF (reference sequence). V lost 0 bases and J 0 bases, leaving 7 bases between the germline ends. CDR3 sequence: CATSRDRVSTDTQYF. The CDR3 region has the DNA TGTGCCACCAGCAGAGATAGAGTCAGCACAGATACGCAGTATTTT.

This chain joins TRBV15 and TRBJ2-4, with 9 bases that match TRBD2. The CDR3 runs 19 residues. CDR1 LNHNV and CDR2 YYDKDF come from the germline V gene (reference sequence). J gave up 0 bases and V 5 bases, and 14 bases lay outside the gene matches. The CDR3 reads CATSPPGLAGTLAKNIQYF. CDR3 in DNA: TGTGCCACCAGCCCACCCGGGCTAGCGGGGACACTAGCCAAAAACATTCAGTACTTC.

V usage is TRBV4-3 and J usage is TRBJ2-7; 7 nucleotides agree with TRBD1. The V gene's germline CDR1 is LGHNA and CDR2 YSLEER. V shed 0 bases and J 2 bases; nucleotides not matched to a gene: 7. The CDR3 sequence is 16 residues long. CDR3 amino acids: CASSQDPSTGTYEQYF. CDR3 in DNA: TGCGCCAGCAGCCAAGACCCCTCGACAGGGACCTACGAGCAGTACTTC.

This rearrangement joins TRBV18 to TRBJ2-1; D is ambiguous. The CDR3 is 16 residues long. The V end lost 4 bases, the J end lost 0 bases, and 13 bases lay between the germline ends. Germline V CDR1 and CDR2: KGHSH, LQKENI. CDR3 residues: CASSHRLMSSYNEQFF. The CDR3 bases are TGTGCCAGCTCACATAGACTGATGAGCTCCTACAATGAGCAGTTCTTC.

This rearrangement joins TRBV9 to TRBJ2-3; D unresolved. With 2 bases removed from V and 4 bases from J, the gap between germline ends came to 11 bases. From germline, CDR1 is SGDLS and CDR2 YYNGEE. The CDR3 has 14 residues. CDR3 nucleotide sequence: TGTGCCAGCAGCGTCCAGACACCCCCAGATACGCAGTATTTT. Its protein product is CASSVQTPPDTQYF.